A selection of T cell receptor beta chains follows, all from one sample in a study of T cell clonotyping in hematopoietic cell transplantation. The protocol was immunoSEQ multiplex PCR, while the TCRdb copy is restricted to in-frame clones and leaves out a portion. The sample consists of around 12,000 clones, around 85% of them appearing once. Sequenced here: PBMCs, sampled 100 days after allogeneic stem cell transplant. The receptors come from a female patient in her forties who had an allogeneic stem cell transplant from a related donor, so T cells may come from the graft donor. Some clones in this sample may be carry-over from other donors' samples. CDR3s include the opening cysteine and the closing phenylalanine or tryptophan. A D gene is named only where the DNA matches it firmly. Not all rows give a size; the values are once, few, many and, for expanded clones, a class.

clone size: -
J gene: TRBJ2-7
V gene: TRBV5-1
D gene: TRBD1
CDR3 DNA: TGCGCCAGCAGCTTGGTTGTCGGGACAGGGAGCGAGCAGTACTTC
CDR3 protein: CASSLVVGTGSEQYF

clone size: -
J gene: TRBJ2-7
V gene: TRBV5-1
D gene: -
CDR3 DNA: TGCGCCAGCAGTCCGACACCTAACTCCTACGAGCAGTACTTC
CDR3 protein: CASSPTPNSYEQYF

clone size: few
J gene: TRBJ2-7
V gene: TRBV6-1
D gene: TRBD1
CDR3 DNA: TGTGCCAGCAGTGTCCGGGACAGCCACTACGAGCAGTACTTC
CDR3 protein: CASSVRDSHYEQYF

clone size: -
J gene: TRBJ2-7
V gene: TRBV7-2
D gene: TRBD1
CDR3 DNA: TGTGCCAGCGCCGGACAGGGACAACCCGGCGAGCAGTACTTC
CDR3 protein: CASAGQGQPGEQYF

clone size: -
J gene: TRBJ2-3
V gene: TRBV5-1
D gene: -
CDR3 DNA: TGCGCCAGCAGCTTGGAAGCAGATACGCAGTATTTT
CDR3 protein: CASSLEADTQYF

clone size: -
J gene: TRBJ1-1
V gene: TRBV5-1
D gene: -
CDR3 DNA: TGCGCCAGCAGCTCCTCTACAAGGAACACTGAAGCTTTCTTT
CDR3 protein: CASSSSTRNTEAFF

clone size: -
J gene: TRBJ2-7
V gene: TRBV20-1
D gene: -
CDR3 DNA: TGCAGTGCTAGGGGGGATTACGAGCAGTACTTC
CDR3 protein: CSARGDYEQYF

clone size: -
J gene: TRBJ2-7
V gene: TRBV27
D gene: -
CDR3 DNA: TGTGCCAGCAGTCATAGGGAAGGTCTCTGGCCCTACGAGCAGTACTTC
CDR3 protein: CASSHREGLWPYEQYF

clone size: -
J gene: TRBJ2-1
V gene: TRBV19
D gene: -
CDR3 DNA: TGTGCCAGTAGTATGTCTCCTAGTCTCGAGCAGTTCTTC
CDR3 protein: CASSMSPSLEQFF

clone size: -
J gene: TRBJ2-7
V gene: TRBV4-3
D gene: -
CDR3 DNA: TGCGCCAGCAGCCAAGTTGGGGGCTACGAGCAGTACTTC
CDR3 protein: CASSQVGGYEQYF

clone size: -
J gene: TRBJ1-1
V gene: TRBV2
D gene: -
CDR3 DNA: TGTGCCAGCTCGGACAGACTGAACACTGAAGCTTTCTTT
CDR3 protein: CASSDRLNTEAFF

clone size: -
J gene: TRBJ2-5
V gene: TRBV30
D gene: TRBD1
CDR3 DNA: TGTGCCTGGAGTAAGGGGACAGGGGGTGAGACCCAGTACTTC
CDR3 protein: CAWSKGTGGETQYF

clone size: -
J gene: TRBJ2-6
V gene: TRBV15
D gene: -
CDR3 DNA: TGTGCCACCAGCAGAAGGAACTCTGGGGCCAACGTCCTGACTTTC
CDR3 protein: CATSRRNSGANVLTF

clone size: -
J gene: TRBJ2-7
V gene: TRBV6-6
D gene: -
CDR3 DNA: TGTGCCAGCACGGCTATGCCTCTGTCAGAGCAGTACTTC
CDR3 protein: CASTAMPLSEQYF

clone size: few
J gene: TRBJ2-5
V gene: TRBV2
D gene: TRBD2
CDR3 DNA: TGTGCCAGCAGGGATCAACTAGCGGACCAAGAGACCCAGTACTTC
CDR3 protein: CASRDQLADQETQYF

clone size: once
J gene: TRBJ2-6
V gene: TRBV7-3
D gene: -
CDR3 DNA: TGTGCCAGCAGCCCCGTATCTGGGGCCAACGTCCTGACTTTC
CDR3 protein: CASSPVSGANVLTF

clone size: once
J gene: TRBJ1-5
V gene: TRBV6-6
D gene: -
CDR3 DNA: TGTGCCAGCAGCCAGGGACCGAATCAGCCCCAGCATTTT
CDR3 protein: CASSQGPNQPQHF

clone size: few
J gene: TRBJ2-7
V gene: TRBV29-1
D gene: -
CDR3 DNA: TGCAGCGTTTTTCTAGGCTACGAGCAGTACTTC
CDR3 protein: CSVFLGYEQYF

clone size: -
J gene: TRBJ2-7
V gene: TRBV7-2
D gene: TRBD2
CDR3 DNA: TGTGCCAGCAGCTTAGGGGGCGGGGGGGCCTCACCCTACGAGCAGTACTTC
CDR3 protein: CASSLGGGGASPYEQYF

clone size: once
J gene: TRBJ2-7
V gene: TRBV27
D gene: TRBD1
CDR3 DNA: TGTGCCAGCAGACAGGGGCTCCCGGGTGAGCAGTACTTC
CDR3 protein: CASRQGLPGEQYF